The 22 T cell receptor beta chains presented below share a single source sample, sequenced in a study of blood T cell repertoires in COVID-19. The table came from immunoSEQ multiplex PCR; TCRdb's copy has only in-frame clones and leaves some out. Of fewer than 350,000 clones in the sample, around nine tenths were seen once. The sample comprised PBMCs or T cells enriched from blood (not recorded which). The receptors derive from a woman aged 60-75 years in a cohort exposed to, infected with or recovered from COVID-19 (not recorded which).

The genes are TRBV10-2 and TRBJ1-2; weak D call: TRBD1 (5 bases). Trimming removed 7 bases at V and 7 bases at J, with 13 bases between. Germline V gene sequence: CDR1 WSHSY, CDR2 SAAADI. This CDR3 region has 12 residues. The CDR3 region has the DNA TGCGCCAGCACCGAGTGGGGGGGTGGCTACACCTTC. Protein product: CASTEWGGGYTF.

This clone has only a few counts. The chain is built from TRBV11-3 and TRBJ2-2, with unresolved D. The CDR3 extends over 16 amino acids. Germline CDR1 reads SGHNT; CDR2 reads YENEEA. V was trimmed by 0 bases and J by 3 bases, leaving 11 bases between them. In nucleotides, the CDR3 is TGTGCCAGCAGCTTAGATGACAACAGATACACCGGGGAGCTGTTTTTT. It yields the protein CASSLDDNRYTGELFF.

This sequence joins TRBV11-2 and TRBJ2-7, with TRBD1 identical over 9 bases. Losses at the gene ends were 4 bases for V and 4 bases for J; bases not matched to a gene: 8. Germline loops: CDR1 SGHAT, CDR2 FQNNGV. This CDR3 region has 15 residues. DNA of the CDR3: TGTGCCAGCAGCTCTGGGGGACAGGGAGGATACGAGCAGTACTTC. It translates to CASSSGGQGGYEQYF.

V is TRBV19 and J is TRBJ2-1; D might be TRBD2 (5 bases). Germline V gene data show CDR1 as LNHDA and CDR2 as SQIVND (reference sequence). V was clipped by 6 bases and J by 6 bases, with 9 bases between them. The CDR3 loop spans 12 amino acids. The CDR3 is CASRASSNEQFF. In nucleotides, the CDR3 is TGTGCCAGTAGGGCTAGCAGCAATGAGCAGTTCTTC.

The chain has TRBV10-3 and TRBJ2-3; weak D call: TRBD2 (5 bases). V was clipped by 10 bases and J by 2 bases, with 16 bases between them. Germline assignment: CDR1 ENHRY and CDR2 SYGVKD. This CDR3 comprises 14 residues. CDR3 residues: CATIRAGSTDTQYF. The CDR3 DNA is TGTGCCACCATAAGGGCGGGTTCCACAGATACGCAGTATTTT.

J is TRBJ2-3 and V is TRBV18; D unresolved. Germline CDR1 reads KGHSH; CDR2 reads LQKENI. The CDR3 loop spans 13 amino acids. Deletions cut 2 bases from V and 6 bases from J, with 9 bases between. The CDR3 sequence: CASSPRQQDTQYF. The DNA of the CDR3 is TGTGCCAGCTCACCAAGGCAACAGGATACGCAGTATTTT.

The rearrangement joins TRBV3-1 (or the pseudogene TRBV3-2) to TRBJ2-1; 8 nucleotides match TRBD2. This CDR3 comprises 17 residues. Germline V CDR1 and CDR2: LGHDT, YNNKEL (reference sequence). J lost 1 base, V lost 0 bases, and 5 bases had no gene match. The CDR3 DNA follows: TGTGCCAGCAGCCAAGATCAGGGCGGGAGGTCCTACAATGAGCAGTTCTTC. This gives the protein CASSQDQGGRSYNEQFF.

V usage is TRBV21-1 and J usage is TRBJ1-4. TRBV21-1 is a documented pseudogene. CDR3 length equals 14 residues. CDR3 DNA sequence: TGTGCCAGCAATCACGCGGGGGATAGTGAAAAACTGTTTTTT. Protein: CASNHAGDSEKLFF.

This clone has a handful of counts. The genes are TRBV6-5 and TRBJ1-2; TRBD1 agrees at 8 bases. From germline, CDR1 is MNHEY and CDR2 SVGAGI. The J segment lost 9 bases and the V segment lost 3 bases, leaving 6 bases of the junction unmatched. The CDR3 is 13 amino acids. The CDR3 nucleotides read TGTGCCAGCAGTTATAGGACAGGGAGCCGCTACACCTTC. Its protein product is CASSYRTGSRYTF.

This rearrangement joins TRBV19 to TRBJ2-3; D gene ambiguous. The V gene lost 7 bases and the J gene lost 0 bases, with 11 bases spanning the gap. This CDR3 is 14 amino acids long. CDR1 LNHDA and CDR2 SQIVND come from the germline V gene (reference sequence). The CDR3 here is CASKQLASTDTQYF. The CDR3 nucleotides read TGTGCCAGTAAACAGCTTGCTAGCACAGATACGCAGTATTTT.

In its sample, this clone was seen once. The chain links TRBV7-9 to TRBJ2-7; 9 nucleotides agree with TRBD1. This CDR3 has 15 amino acids. CDR1 is SEHNR and CDR2 is FQNEAQ in the germline V gene (reference sequence). The J segment lost 5 bases and the V segment lost 0 bases, leaving 5 bases of the junction unmatched. The CDR3 nucleotides are TGTGCCAGCAGCTTAGCAGGGACAGGGATCCACGAGCAGTACTTC. Amino acid sequence: CASSLAGTGIHEQYF.

The J gene is TRBJ2-1, the V gene TRBV5-1; TRBD2 is a possible D gene (5 bases). Deletions cut 6 bases from V and 0 bases from J, with 10 bases between. The germline V gene has CDR1 SGHRS and CDR2 YFSETQ. This CDR3 has 14 residues. CDR3 sequence reads: CASNRESSYNEQFF. DNA of the CDR3: TGCGCCAGCAACCGGGAAAGCTCCTACAATGAGCAGTTCTTC.

The chain joins TRBV5-1 to TRBJ2-7; the match to TRBD1 covers 11 bases. This CDR3 comprises 15 residues. With 4 bases clipped from V and 4 bases from J, the junction kept 7 bases outside the gene matches. CDR1 is SGHRS, CDR2 YFSETQ, per germline. Here the CDR3 DNA reads TGCGCCAGCAGCCCTGGCGGGACAGGGGGTTACGAGCAGTACTTC. Its protein product is CASSPGGTGGYEQYF.

J is TRBJ2-7 and V is TRBV5-4, with 7 positions matching TRBD2. This CDR3 has 15 amino acids. The junction had 8 bases not matched to a gene; V was cut back by 0 bases and J by 5 bases. CDR1 is SGHNT and CDR2 is YYREEE in the germline V gene (reference sequence). The CDR3 nucleotides read TGTGCCAGCAGCTTGGCCGGGGGGAGGGCGGACGAGCAGTACTTC. Its translation is CASSLAGGRADEQYF. Variable domain in full (rest from reference TRBV5-4 and TRBJ2-7): ETGVTQSPTHLIKTRGQQVTLRCSSQSGHNTVSWYQQALGQGPQFIFQYYREEENGRGNFPPRFSGLQFPNYSSELNVNALELDDSALYLCASSLAGGRADEQYFGPGTRLTVT.

The rearrangement links TRBV11-2 to TRBJ2-5, with TRBD1 identical over 7 bases. Germline V CDR1 and CDR2: SGHAT, FQNNGV. This CDR3 region has 13 residues. The V segment lost 1 base and the J segment 4 bases; nucleotides outside the gene matches: 0. CDR3 nucleotide sequence: TGTGCCAGCAGCTTAGGGGACAGAGAGACCCAGTACTTC. Residues: CASSLGDRETQYF.

CDR3 DNA: TGTGCCAGCAGAGTCAGGGGGCTCAATCAGCCCCAGCATTTT. Protein: CASRVRGLNQPQHF. V and J are TRBV2 and TRBJ1-5; 8 bases line up with TRBD1. The germline gives CDR1 SNHLY, CDR2 FYNNEI. The CDR3 runs 14 residues. After removal of 6 bases from V and 3 bases from J, the junction contained 4 bases not matched to a gene.

The J gene is TRBJ1-5, the V gene TRBV4-1, with no clear D. The CDR3 loop spans 15 amino acids. The V gene's germline CDR1 is MGHRA and CDR2 YSYEKL. The ends were cut back, 1 base at V and 0 bases at J, with 7 bases in the middle. DNA for the CDR3: TGCGCCAGCAGCCAAGGGTCGGTTAGCAATCAGCCCCAGCATTTT. This sequence encodes CASSQGSVSNQPQHF.

With respect to this clone: This CDR3 is also generated by other DNA sequences in the sample. The J gene is TRBJ1-2, the V gene TRBV24-1, with 7 bases lining up with TRBD1. After removal of 9 bases from V and 2 bases from J, the junction contained 5 bases not matched to a gene. CDR3 length equals 13 residues. Germline CDR1 KGHDR, CDR2 SFDVKD. The DNA for the CDR3 is TGTGCCACCTCTGGGACAGCGAACTATGGCTACACCTTC. It encodes CATSGTANYGYTF.

The V gene is TRBV6-5, the J gene TRBJ1-5; possibly TRBD1 for D (6 bases). From germline, CDR1 is MNHEY and CDR2 SVGAGI. This CDR3 has 15 residues. With 6 bases removed from V and 1 base from J, the gap between germline ends came to 13 bases. The CDR3 reads CASRGTLSSNQPQHF. CDR3 nucleotide sequence: TGTGCCAGCAGGGGGACACTTAGCAGCAATCAGCCCCAGCATTTT.

This chain links TRBV30 with TRBJ2-7, with D perhaps TRBD1 (5 bases). CDR1 and CDR2 (germline): GTSNPN, SVGIG (reference sequence). With 0 bases removed from V and 3 bases from J, the gap between germline ends came to 12 bases. This CDR3 region has 14 residues. The DNA for the CDR3 is TGTGCCTGGAGTGTACCCGACAGTTACTACGAGCAGTACTTC. This translates into CAWSVPDSYYEQYF.

The V and J genes are TRBV28 and TRBJ2-7, with a possible D match to TRBD1 (5 bases). Trimming shortened V by 6 bases and J by 3 bases, and 15 bases separated the two germline ends. This CDR3 comprises 14 residues. The germline CDR1 and CDR2 sequences are MDHEN and SYDVKM. The chain's CDR3 is CASSYDSSGYEQYF. The DNA of the CDR3 is TGTGCCAGCAGCTATGACAGTTCTGGCTACGAGCAGTACTTC.

This chain uses TRBV2 with TRBJ1-2; no firm D call. The length of the CDR3 is 17 residues. Trimming took off 0 bases at V and 5 bases at J, with 19 bases between the two ends. The germline V gene has CDR1 SNHLY and CDR2 FYNNEI. The CDR3 DNA reads as TGTGCCAGCAGTGAAGCTACCTGGGAGTCTGGATTTTATGGCTACACCTTC. The encoded protein is CASSEATWESGFYGYTF.